This TCR beta chain was found in a study of blood T cells in healthy people across ages. Study observations and caveats: Long-lived donors had more naive CD4+ cells and higher diversity than aged donors.

CDR3 length: 13 residues. V gave up 3 bases and J gave up 12 bases; unmatched junction bases: 8. Germline V CDR1 and CDR2: SGHVS, FQNEAQ. This clonotype was observed a few times. The antigen is undetermined. The use of a sample-barcoded 5' primer and a J-beta primer mix characterized a second PCR of roughly 6 to 11 cycles. Through a template-switch adaptor with 12 random nucleotides, each cDNA molecule received a tag. TCRdb passed the 5' RACE reads through MiXCR, listing each CDR3 protein once. The sample has 590,000 or so distinct CDR3 sequences; 25% to 35% are singletons. The study isolated at least 6.5 million PBMCs from each sample. Extracted total RNA amounted to at least 5.5 micrograms for each sample.

This sequence originates from a woman aged 80 or over in good health. The chain carries TRBV7-8 and TRBJ2-7, with 10 positions matching TRBD2. The sample consisted of blood. The CDR3 region has the DNA TGTGCCAGCAGCTTGCCCCTAGCGGGGGCCTTGTACTTC. As protein: CASSLPLAGALYF.